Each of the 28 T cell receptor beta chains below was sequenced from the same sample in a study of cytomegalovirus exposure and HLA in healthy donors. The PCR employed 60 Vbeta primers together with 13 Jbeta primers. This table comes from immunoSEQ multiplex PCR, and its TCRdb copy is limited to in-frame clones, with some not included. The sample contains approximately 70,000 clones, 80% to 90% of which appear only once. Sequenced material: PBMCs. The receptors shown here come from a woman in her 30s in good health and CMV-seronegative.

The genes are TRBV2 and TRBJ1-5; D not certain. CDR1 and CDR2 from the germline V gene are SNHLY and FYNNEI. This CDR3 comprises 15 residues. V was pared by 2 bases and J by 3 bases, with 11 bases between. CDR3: CASSELRSDNQPQHF. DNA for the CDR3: TGTGCCAGCAGTGAACTTCGGTCCGACAATCAGCCCCAGCATTTT. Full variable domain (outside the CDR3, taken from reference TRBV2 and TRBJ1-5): EPEVTQTPSHQVTQMGQEVILRCVPISNHLYFYWYRQILGQKVEFLVSFYNNEISEKSEIFDDQFSVERPDGSNFTLKIRSTKLEDSAMYFCASSELRSDNQPQHFGDGTRLSIL.

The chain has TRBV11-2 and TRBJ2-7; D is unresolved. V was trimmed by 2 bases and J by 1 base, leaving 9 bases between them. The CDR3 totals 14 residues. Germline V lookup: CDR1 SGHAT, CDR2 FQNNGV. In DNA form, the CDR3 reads TGTGCCAGCAGCTTAATGCCAGGTTCCTACGAGCAGTACTTC. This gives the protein CASSLMPGSYEQYF.

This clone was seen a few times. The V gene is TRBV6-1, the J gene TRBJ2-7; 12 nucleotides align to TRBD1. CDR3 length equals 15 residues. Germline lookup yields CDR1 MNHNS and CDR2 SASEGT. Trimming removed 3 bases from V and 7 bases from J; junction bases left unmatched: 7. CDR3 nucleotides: TGTGCCAGCAGTGACAGGGACAGGGGGCTAAAGGAGCAGTACTTC. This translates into CASSDRDRGLKEQYF.

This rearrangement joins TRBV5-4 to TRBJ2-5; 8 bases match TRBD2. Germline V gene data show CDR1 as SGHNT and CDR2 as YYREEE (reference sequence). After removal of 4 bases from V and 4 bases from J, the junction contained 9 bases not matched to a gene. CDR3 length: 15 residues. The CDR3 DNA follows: TGTGCCAGCAGCCGGGAGGGGGGGGTGGTAGAGACCCAGTACTTC. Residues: CASSREGGVVETQYF.

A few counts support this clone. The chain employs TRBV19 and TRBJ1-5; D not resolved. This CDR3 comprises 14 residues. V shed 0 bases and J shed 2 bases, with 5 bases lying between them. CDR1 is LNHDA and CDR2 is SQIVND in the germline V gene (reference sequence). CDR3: CASSIDSGNQPQHF. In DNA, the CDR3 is TGTGCCAGTAGTATAGACAGCGGCAATCAGCCCCAGCATTTT.

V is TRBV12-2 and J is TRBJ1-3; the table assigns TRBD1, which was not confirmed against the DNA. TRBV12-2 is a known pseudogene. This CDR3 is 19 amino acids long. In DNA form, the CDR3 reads TGTGCAAGTCGCTTATCCGGCAGGGGCTTGAGTATATTCGGAAACACCATATATTTT. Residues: CASRLSGRGLSIFGNTIYF.

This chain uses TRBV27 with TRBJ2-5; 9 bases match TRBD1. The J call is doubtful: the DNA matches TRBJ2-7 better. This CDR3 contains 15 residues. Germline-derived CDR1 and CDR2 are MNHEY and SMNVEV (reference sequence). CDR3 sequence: CASSSPGTGYYEQYF. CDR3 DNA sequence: TGTGCCAGCAGTTCCCCCGGGACAGGGTACTACGAGCAGTACTTC.

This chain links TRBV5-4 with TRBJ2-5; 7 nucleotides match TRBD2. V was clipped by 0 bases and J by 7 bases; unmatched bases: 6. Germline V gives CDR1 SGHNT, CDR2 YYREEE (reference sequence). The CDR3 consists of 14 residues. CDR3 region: CASSLAGLAGTQYF. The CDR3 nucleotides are TGTGCCAGCAGCTTGGCCGGTTTAGCGGGGACCCAGTACTTC.

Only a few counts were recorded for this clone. Here the CDR3 DNA reads TGTGCCAGCAGCTTTCAGGCGCAGGGGGCCGGGGCCGGGGAGCTGTTTTTT. Protein: CASSFQAQGAGAGELFF. The rearrangement joins TRBV5-5 to TRBJ2-2; 8 bases line up with TRBD1. From germline, CDR1 is SGHKS and CDR2 YYEKEE (reference sequence). J gave up 6 bases and V 2 bases, and 12 bases lay outside the gene matches. This CDR3 has 17 amino acids. Combining the CDR3 with reference TRBV5-5 and TRBJ2-2 gives the whole variable domain DAGVTQSPTHLIKTRGQQVTLRCSPISGHKSVSWYQQVLGQGPQFIFQYYEKEERGRGNFPDRFSARQFPNYSSELNVNALLLGDSALYLCASSFQAQGAGAGELFFGEGSRLTVL.

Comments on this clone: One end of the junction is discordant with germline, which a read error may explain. CDR3: CSSSLYPGTGFLKAFF. The CDR3 bases are TGTTCCAGCAGCCTGTATCCCGGGACAGGATTCCTGAAAGCTTTCTTT. The chain joins TRBV7-9 to TRBJ1-1; 8 nucleotides agree with TRBD1. This CDR3 has 16 amino acids. Germline CDR1 and CDR2: SEHNR and FQNEAQ (reference sequence). The variable domain in full, with the rest retrieved from reference TRBV7-9 and TRBJ1-1, is DTGVSQNPRHKITKRGQNVTFRCDPISEHNRLYWYRQTLGQGPEFLTYFQNEAQLEKSRLLSDRFSAERPKGSFSTLEIQRTEQGDSAMYLCSSSLYPGTGFLKAFFGQGTRLTVV.

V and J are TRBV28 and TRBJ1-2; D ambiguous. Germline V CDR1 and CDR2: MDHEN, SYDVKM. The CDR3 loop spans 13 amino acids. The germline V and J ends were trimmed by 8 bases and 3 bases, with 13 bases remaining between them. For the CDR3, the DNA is TGTGCCAGCCAAAACTCCGGGGACTATGGCTACACCTTC. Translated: CASQNSGDYGYTF.

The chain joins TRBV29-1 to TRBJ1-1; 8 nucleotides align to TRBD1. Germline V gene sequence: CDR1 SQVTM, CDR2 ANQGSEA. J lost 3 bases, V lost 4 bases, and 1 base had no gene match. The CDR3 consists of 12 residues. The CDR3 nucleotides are TGCAGCGTTGCAGGGGGCGACACTGAAGCTTTCTTT. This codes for CSVAGGDTEAFF.

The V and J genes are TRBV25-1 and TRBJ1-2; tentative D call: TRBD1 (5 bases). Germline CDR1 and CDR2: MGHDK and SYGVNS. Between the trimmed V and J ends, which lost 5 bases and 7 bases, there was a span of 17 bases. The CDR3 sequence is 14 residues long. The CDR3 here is CASSPPSGGGGYTF. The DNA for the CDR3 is TGTGCCAGCAGTCCTCCCTCCGGGGGAGGTGGCTACACCTTC.

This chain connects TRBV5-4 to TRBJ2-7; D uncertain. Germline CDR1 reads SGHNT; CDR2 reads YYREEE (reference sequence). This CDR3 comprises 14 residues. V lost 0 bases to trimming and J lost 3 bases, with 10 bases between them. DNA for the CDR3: TGTGCCAGCAGCTTGGCTCTAATTGGCTACGAGCAGTACTTC. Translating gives CASSLALIGYEQYF.

CDR3 nucleotide sequence: TGCGCCAGCAGCTCCCTTTACTACGAGCAGTACTTC. As protein: CASSSLYYEQYF. The chain uses TRBV5-1 and TRBJ2-7, with D unresolved. The V end lost 3 bases, the J end lost 3 bases, and 7 bases lay between the germline ends. Germline V lookup: CDR1 SGHRS, CDR2 YFSETQ. This CDR3 is built from 12 residues.

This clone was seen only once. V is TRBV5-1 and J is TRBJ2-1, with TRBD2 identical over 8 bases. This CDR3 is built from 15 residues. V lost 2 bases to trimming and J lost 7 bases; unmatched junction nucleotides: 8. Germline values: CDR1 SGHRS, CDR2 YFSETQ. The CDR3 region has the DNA TGCGCCAGCAGCTTCGGTCCGGGGGGGCCGAATGAGCAGTTCTTC. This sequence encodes CASSFGPGGPNEQFF.

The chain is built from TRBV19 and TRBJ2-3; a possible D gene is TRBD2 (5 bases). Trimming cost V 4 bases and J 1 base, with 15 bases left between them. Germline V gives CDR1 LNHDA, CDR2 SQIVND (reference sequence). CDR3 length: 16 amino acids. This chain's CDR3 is CASSKRRTLGTDTQYF. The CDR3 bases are TGTGCCAGTAGTAAAAGGAGGACGCTAGGCACAGATACGCAGTATTTT.

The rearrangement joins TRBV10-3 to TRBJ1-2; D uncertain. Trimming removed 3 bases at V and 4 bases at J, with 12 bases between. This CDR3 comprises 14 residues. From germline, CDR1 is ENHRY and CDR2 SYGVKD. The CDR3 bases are TGTGCCATCAGTGATGGTGGCACAGCCTATGGCTACACCTTC. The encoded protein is CAISDGGTAYGYTF.

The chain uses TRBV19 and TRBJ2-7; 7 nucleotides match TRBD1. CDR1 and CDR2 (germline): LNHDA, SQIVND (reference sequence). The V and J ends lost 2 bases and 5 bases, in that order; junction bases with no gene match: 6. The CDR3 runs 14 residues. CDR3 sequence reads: CASSIRTGTDEQYF. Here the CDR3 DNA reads TGTGCCAGTAGTATAAGGACCGGGACAGACGAGCAGTACTTC. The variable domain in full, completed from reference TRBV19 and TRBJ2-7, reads DGGITQSPKYLFRKEGQNVTLSCEQNLNHDAMYWYRQDPGQGLRLIYYSQIVNDFQKGDIAEGYSVSREKKESFPLTVTSAQKNPTAFYLCASSIRTGTDEQYFGPGTRLTVT.

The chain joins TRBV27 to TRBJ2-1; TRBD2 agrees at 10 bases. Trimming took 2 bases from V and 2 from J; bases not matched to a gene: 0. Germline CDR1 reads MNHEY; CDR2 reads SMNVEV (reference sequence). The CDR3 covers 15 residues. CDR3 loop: CASSLLAGAYNEQFF. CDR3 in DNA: TGTGCCAGCAGTTTACTAGCGGGGGCCTACAATGAGCAGTTCTTC.

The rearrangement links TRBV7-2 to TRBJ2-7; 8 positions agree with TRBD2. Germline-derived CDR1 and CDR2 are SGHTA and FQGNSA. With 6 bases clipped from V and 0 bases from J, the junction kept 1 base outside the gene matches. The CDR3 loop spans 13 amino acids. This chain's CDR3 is CASRTSGSYEQYF. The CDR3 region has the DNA TGTGCCAGCAGAACTAGCGGCTCCTACGAGCAGTACTTC.

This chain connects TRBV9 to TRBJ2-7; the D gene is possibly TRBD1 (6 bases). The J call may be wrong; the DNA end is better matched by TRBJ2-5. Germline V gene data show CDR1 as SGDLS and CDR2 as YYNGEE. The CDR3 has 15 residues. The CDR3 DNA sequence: TGTGCCAGCAGCCTACTCGGGACACCCCAAGAGACCCAGTACTTC. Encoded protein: CASSLLGTPQETQYF.

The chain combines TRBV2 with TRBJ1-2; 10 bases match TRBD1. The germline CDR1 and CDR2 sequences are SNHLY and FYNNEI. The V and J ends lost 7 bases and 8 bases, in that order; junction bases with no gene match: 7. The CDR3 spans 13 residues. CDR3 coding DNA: TGTGCCAGCAAGGCGACAGGGGGCGGGGGCTACACCTTC. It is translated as CASKATGGGGYTF.

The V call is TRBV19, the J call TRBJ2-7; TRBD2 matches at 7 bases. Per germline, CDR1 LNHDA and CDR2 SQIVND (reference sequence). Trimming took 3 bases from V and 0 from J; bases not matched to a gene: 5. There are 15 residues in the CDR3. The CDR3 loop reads CASSMGGTISYEQYF. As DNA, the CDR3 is TGTGCCAGTAGTATGGGCGGGACTATCTCCTACGAGCAGTACTTC. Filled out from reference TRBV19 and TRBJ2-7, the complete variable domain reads DGGITQSPKYLFRKEGQNVTLSCEQNLNHDAMYWYRQDPGQGLRLIYYSQIVNDFQKGDIAEGYSVSREKKESFPLTVTSAQKNPTAFYLCASSMGGTISYEQYFGPGTRLTVT.

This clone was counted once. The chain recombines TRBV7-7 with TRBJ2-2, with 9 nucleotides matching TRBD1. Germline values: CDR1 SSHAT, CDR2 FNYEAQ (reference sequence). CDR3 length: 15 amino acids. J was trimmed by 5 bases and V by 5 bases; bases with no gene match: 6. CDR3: CASSLLTGGTGELFF. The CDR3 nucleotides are TGTGCCAGCAGCCTGCTGACAGGGGGTACCGGGGAGCTGTTTTTT.

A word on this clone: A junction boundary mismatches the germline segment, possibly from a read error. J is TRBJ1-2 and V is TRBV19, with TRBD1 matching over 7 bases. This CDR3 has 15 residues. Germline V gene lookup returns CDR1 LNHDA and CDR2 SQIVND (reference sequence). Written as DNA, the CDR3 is TGTGCCAGTAGTCTAGACAGGGCTGTTGACTATGGCTACACCTTC. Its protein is CASSLDRAVDYGYTF.

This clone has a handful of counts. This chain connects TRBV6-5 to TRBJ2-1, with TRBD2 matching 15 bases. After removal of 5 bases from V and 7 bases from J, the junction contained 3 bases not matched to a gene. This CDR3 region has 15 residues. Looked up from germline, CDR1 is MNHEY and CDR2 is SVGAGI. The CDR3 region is CASSTGTSGGNEQFF. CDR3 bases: TGTGCCAGCAGTACCGGGACTAGCGGGGGGAATGAGCAGTTCTTC.

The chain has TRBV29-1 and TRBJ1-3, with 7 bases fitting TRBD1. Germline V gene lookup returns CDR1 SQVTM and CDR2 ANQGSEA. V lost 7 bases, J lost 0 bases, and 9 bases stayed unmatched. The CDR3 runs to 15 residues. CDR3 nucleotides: TGCAGCGAAATACGACAGGGACCCTCTGGAAACACCATATATTTT. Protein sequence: CSEIRQGPSGNTIYF.